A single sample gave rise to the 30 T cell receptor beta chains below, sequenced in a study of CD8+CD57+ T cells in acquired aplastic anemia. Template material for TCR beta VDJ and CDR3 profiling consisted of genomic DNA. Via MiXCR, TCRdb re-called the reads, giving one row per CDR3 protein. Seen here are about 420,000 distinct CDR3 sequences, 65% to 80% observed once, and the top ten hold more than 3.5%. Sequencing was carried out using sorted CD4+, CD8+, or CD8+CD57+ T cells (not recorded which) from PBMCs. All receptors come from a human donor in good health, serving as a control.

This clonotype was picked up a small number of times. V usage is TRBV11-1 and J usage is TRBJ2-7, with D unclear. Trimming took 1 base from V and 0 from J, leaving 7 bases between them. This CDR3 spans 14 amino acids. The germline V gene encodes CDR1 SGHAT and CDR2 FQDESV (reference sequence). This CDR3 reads CASSLGQSSYEQYF. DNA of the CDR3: TGTGCCAGCAGCTTAGGGCAAAGCTCCTACGAGCAGTACTTC.

CDR3 sequence (DNA): TGTGCCAGCAGCGTAACCCCCAGGTGCACCGGTACGCAGTATTTT. This gives the protein CASSVTPRCTGTQYF. The chain carries TRBV7-8 and TRBJ2-3; D ambiguous. The CDR3 has 15 amino acids. V gave up 5 bases and J gave up 8 bases, with 20 bases separating them. Germline V gives CDR1 SGHVS, CDR2 FQNEAQ.

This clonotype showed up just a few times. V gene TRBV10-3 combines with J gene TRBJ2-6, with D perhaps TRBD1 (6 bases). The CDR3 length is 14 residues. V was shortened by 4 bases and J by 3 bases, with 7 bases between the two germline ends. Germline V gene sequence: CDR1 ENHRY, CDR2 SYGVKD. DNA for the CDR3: TGTGCCATCAGTGGGACAGTTGGGGCCAACGTCCTGACTTTC. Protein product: CAISGTVGANVLTF.

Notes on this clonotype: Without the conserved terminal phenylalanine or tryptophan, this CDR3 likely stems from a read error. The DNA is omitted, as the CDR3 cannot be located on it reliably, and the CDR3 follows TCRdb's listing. CDR3 sequence reads: CSARLGRGFI. V gene TRBV20-1 combines with J gene TRBJ2-1; the table gives TRBD1 as D, unverified against the DNA. The CDR3 is made up of 10 amino acids, end residues included. Germline loops: CDR1 DFQATT, CDR2 SNEGSKA (reference sequence).

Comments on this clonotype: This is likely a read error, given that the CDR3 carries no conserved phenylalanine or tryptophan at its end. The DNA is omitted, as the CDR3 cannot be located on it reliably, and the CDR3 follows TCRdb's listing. The CDR3 region is CASSVGWTS. The chain has TRBV5-1 and TRBJ2-6. The CDR3 has 9 amino acids, counting both end residues. Germline CDR1 reads SGHRS; CDR2 reads YFSETQ.

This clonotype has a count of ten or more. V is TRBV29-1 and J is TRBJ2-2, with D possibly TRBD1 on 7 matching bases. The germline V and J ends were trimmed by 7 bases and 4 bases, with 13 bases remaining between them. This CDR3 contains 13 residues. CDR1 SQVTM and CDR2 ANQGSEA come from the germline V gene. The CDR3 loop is CSGRDSLTGELFF. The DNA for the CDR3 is TGCAGCGGGCGGGACAGCCTCACCGGGGAGCTGTTTTTT.

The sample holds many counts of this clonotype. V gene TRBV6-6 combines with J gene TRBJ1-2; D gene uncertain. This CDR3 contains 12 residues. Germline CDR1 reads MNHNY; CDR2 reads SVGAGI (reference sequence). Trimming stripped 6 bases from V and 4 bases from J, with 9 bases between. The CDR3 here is CASSKSAYGYTF. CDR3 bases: TGTGCCAGCAGCAAAAGTGCCTATGGCTACACCTTC.

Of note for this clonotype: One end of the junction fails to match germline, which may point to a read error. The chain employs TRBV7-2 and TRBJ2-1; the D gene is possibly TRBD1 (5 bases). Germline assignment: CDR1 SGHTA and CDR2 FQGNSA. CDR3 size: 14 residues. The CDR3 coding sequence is TGTGCCAGCAGCACAAAGGCAAAGGGGAATGTGCAGTTCTTC. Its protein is CASSTKAKGNVQFF.

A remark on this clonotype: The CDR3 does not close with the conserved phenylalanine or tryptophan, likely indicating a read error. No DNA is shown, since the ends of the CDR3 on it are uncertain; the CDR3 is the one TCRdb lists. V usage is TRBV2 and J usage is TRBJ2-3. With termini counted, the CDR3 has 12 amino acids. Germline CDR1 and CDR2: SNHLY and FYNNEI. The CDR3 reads CASSDFTHKHDS.

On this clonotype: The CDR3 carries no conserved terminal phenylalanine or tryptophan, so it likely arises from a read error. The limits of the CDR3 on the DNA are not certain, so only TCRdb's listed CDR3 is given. CDR3 region: CASTQGPCGYTFGL. The chain combines TRBV19 with TRBJ2-5; the D call of TRBD2 is as the table states it, not checked on the DNA. The CDR3 has 14 residues if both end residues are counted. Germline V gene data show CDR1 as LNHDA and CDR2 as SQIVND (reference sequence).

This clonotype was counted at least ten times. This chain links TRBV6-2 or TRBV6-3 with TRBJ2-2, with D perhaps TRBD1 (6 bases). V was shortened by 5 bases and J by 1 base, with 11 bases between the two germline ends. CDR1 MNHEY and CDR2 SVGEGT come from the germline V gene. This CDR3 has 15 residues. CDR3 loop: CASSPPTGNTGELFF. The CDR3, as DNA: TGTGCCAGCAGTCCCCCGACAGGGAACACCGGGGAGCTGTTTTTT.

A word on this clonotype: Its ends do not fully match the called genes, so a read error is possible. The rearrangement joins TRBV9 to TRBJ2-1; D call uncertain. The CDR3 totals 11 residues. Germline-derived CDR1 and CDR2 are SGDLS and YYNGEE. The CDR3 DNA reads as TGTGCCAGCAGCGTCGGGCCAGATCCCGACTTC. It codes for CASSVGPDPDF.

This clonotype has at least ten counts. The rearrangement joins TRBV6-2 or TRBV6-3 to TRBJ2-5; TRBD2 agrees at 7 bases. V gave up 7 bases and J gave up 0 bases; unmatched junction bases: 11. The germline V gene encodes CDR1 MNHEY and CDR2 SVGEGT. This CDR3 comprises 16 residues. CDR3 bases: TGTGCCAGCAACCCAGGACTAGATCGCAACCAAGAGACCCAGTACTTC. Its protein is CASNPGLDRNQETQYF.

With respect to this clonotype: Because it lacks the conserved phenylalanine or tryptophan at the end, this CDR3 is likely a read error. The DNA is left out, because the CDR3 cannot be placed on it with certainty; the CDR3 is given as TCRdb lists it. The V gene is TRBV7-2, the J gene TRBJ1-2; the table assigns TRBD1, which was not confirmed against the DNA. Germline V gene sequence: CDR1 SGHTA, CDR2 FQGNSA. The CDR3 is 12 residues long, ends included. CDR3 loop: CASRGGGGAETL.

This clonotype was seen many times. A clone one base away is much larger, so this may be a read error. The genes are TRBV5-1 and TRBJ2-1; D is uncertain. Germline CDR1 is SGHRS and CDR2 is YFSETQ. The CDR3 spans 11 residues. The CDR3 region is CASSSYNEQFF. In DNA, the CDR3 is TGTGCCAGCAGCTCCTACAATGAGCAGTTCTTC.

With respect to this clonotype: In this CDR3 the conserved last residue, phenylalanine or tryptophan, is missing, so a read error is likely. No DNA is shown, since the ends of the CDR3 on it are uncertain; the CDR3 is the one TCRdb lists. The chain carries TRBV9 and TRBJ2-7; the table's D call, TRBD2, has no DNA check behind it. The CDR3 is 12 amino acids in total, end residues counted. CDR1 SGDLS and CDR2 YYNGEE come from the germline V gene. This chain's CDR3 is CASSVGTRSRAN.

CDR3 residues: CASSVDGTNSVAQYF. For the CDR3, the DNA is TGTGCCAGCAGCGTAGATGGGACTAATTCCGTCGCGCAGTATTTT. V usage is TRBV14 and J usage is TRBJ2-3; TRBD2 matches at 7 bases. This CDR3 spans 15 amino acids. Germline trimming cut 5 bases from V and 10 bases from J; bases unmatched to any gene: 15. Germline assignment: CDR1 SGHDN and CDR2 FVKESK.

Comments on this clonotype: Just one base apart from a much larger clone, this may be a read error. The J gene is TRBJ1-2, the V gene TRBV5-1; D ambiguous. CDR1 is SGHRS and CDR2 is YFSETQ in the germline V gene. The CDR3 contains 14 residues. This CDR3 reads CASSLGPDPYGYAF. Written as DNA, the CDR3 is TGCGCCAGCAGCTTGGGGCCTGATCCCTATGGCTACGCCTTC.

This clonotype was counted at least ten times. The CDR3 DNA sequence: TGTGCCAGCAGTGAAGCGCGGAATTACGAGCAGTACTTC. This translates into CASSEARNYEQYF. This chain joins TRBV6-1 and TRBJ2-7; the D is unclear. V was cut by 0 bases and J by 4 bases, with 7 bases left in between. The CDR3 runs 13 residues. The V gene's germline CDR1 is MNHNS and CDR2 SASEGT.

CDR3 sequence (DNA): TGTGCCACCAGCAGAGCTGGGAATAATTCACCCCTCCACTTT. Residues: CATSRAGNNSPLHF. The chain carries TRBV15 and TRBJ1-6; D is ambiguous. The CDR3 is 14 residues long. The ends were cut back, 1 base at V and 5 bases at J, with 6 bases in the middle. Germline CDR1 is LNHNV and CDR2 is YYDKDF (reference sequence). Variable domain in full (rest from reference TRBV15 and TRBJ1-6): DAMVIQNPRYQVTQFGKPVTLSCSQTLNHNVMYWYQQKSSQAPKLLFHYYDKDFNNEADTPDNFQSRRPNTSFCFLDIRSPGLGDTAMYLCATSRAGNNSPLHFGNGTRLTVT.

The DNA for the CDR3 is TGTGCCAGTAGTACAAACGACAGGTTGGAGACCCAGTACTTC. Translating gives CASSTNDRLETQYF. This chain uses TRBV19 with TRBJ2-5, with D possibly being TRBD1 (6 bases). Trimming stripped 4 bases from V and 5 bases from J, with 14 bases between. This CDR3 spans 14 amino acids. CDR1 and CDR2 from the germline V gene are LNHDA and SQIVND (reference sequence).

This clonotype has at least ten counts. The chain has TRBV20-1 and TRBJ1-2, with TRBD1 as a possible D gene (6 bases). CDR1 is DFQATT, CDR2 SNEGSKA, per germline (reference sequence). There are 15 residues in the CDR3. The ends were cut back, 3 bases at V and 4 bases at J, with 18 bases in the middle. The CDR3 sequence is CSARDARRDIYGYTF. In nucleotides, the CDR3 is TGCAGTGCTAGGGATGCCCGACGGGACATCTATGGCTACACCTTC.

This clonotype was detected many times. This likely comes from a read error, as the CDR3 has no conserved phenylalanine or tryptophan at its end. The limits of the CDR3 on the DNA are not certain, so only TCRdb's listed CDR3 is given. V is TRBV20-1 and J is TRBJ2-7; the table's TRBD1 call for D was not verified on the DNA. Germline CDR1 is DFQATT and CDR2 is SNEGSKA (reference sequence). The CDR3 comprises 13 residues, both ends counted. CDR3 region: CSARPPGQGALPI.

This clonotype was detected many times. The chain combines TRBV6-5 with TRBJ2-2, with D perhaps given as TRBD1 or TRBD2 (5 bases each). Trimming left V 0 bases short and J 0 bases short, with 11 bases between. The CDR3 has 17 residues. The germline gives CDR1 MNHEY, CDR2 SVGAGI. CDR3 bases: TGTGCCAGCAGTTACTCCAGCGAGGGGCCGAACACCGGGGAGCTGTTTTTT. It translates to CASSYSSEGPNTGELFF.

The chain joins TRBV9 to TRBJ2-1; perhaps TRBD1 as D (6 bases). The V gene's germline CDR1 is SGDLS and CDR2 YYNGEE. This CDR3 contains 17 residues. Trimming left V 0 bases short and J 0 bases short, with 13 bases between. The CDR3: CASSVAGQPSSYNEQFF. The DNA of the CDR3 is TGTGCCAGCAGCGTAGCCGGACAGCCGAGCTCCTACAATGAGCAGTTCTTC. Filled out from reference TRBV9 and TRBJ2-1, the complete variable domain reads DSGVTQTPKHLITATGQRVTLRCSPRSGDLSVYWYQQSLDQGLQFLIQYYNGEERAKGNILERFSAQQFPDLHSELNLSSLELGDSALYFCASSVAGQPSSYNEQFFGPGTRLTVL.

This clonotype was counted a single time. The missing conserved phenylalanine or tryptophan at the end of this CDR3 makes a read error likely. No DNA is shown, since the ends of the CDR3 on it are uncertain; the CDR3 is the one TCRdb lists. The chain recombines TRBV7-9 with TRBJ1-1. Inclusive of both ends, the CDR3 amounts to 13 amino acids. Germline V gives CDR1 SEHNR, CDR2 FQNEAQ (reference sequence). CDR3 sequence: CASRPTGRTEANV.

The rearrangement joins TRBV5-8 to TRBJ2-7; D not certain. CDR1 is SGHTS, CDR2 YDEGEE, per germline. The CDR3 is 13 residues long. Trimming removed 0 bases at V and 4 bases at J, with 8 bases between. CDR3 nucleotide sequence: TGTGCCAGCAGCTTGGACACACCGTACGAGCAGTACTTC. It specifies CASSLDTPYEQYF.

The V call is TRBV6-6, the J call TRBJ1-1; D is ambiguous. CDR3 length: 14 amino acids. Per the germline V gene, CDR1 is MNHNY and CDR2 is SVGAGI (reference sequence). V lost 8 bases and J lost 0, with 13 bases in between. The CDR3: CASWIEYVNTEAFF. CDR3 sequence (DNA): TGTGCCAGCTGGATTGAGTACGTGAACACTGAAGCTTTCTTT.

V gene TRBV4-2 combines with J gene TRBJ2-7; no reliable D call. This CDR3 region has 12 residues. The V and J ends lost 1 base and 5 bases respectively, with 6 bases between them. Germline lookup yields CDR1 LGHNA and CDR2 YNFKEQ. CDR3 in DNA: TGTGCCAGCAGCCAAGGTACCGACGAGCAGTACTTC. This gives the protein CASSQGTDEQYF.

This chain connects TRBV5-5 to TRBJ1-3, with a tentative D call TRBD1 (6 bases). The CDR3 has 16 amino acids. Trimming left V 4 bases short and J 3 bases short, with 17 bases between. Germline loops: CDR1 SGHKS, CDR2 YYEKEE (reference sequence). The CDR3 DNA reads TGTGCCAGCAGCATAACAGGGAGGGTTAGTGGAAACACCATATATTTT. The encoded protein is CASSITGRVSGNTIYF.